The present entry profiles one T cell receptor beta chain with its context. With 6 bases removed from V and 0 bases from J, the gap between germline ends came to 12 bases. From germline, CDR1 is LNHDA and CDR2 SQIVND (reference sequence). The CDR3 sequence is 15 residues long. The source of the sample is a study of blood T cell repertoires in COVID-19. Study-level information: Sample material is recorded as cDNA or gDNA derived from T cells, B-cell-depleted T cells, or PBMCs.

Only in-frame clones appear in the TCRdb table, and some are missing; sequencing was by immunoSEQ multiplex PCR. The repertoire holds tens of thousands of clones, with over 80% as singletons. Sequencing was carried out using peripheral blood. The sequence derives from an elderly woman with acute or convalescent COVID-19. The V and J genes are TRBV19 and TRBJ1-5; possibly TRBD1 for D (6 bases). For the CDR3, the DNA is TGTGCCAGTAGCGTCGACAGGACTAGCAATCAGCCCCAGCATTTT. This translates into CASSVDRTSNQPQHF.